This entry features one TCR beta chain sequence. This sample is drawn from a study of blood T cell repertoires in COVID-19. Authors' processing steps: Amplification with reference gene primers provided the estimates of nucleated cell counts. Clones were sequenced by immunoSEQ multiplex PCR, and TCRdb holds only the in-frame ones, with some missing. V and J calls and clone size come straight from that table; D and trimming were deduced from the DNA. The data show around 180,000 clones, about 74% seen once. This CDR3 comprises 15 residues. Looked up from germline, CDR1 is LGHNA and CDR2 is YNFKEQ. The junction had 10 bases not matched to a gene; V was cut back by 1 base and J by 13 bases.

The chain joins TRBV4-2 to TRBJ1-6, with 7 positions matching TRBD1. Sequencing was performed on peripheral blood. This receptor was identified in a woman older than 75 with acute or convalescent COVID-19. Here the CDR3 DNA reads TGTGCCAGCAGCCAAGGACCGGGACAGCCCCTTCCCCTCCACTTT. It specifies CASSQGPGQPLPLHF.